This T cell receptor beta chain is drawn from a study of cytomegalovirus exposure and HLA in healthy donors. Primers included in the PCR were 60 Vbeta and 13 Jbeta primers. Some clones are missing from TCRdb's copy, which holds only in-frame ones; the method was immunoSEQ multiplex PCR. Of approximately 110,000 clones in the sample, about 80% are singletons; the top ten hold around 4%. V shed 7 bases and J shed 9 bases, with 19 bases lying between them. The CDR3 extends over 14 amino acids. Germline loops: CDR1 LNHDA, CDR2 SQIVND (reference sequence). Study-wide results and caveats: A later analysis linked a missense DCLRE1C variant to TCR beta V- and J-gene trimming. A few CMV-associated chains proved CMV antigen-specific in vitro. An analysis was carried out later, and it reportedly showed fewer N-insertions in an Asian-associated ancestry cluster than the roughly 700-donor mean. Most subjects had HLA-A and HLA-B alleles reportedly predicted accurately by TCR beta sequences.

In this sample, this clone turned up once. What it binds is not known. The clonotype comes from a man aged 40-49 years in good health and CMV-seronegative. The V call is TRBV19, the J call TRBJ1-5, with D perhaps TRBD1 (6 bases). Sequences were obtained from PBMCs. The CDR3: CASTSGDGTRPQHF. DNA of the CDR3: TGTGCCAGTACCTCAGGGGACGGTACCAGGCCCCAGCATTTT.